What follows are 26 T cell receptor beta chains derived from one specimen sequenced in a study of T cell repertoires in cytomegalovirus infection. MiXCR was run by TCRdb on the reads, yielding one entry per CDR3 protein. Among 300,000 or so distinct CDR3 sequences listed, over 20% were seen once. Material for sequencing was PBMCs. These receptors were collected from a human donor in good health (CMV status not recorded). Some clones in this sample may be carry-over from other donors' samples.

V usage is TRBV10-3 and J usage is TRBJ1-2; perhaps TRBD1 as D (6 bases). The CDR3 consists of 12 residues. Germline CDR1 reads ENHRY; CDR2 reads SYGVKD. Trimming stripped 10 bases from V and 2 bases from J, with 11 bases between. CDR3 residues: CATRGQNYGYTF. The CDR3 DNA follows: TGTGCCACAAGAGGACAGAACTATGGCTACACCTTC.

CDR3 region: CASSPTLAGAQETQYF. The CDR3 bases are TGTGCCAGCAGCCCCACTCTAGCGGGGGCCCAAGAGACCCAGTACTTC. V is TRBV5-4 and J is TRBJ2-5; 10 bases map to TRBD2. V shed 4 bases and J 1 base; nucleotides not matched to a gene: 7. CDR3 length: 16 residues. Germline V gene data show CDR1 as SGHNT and CDR2 as YYREEE (reference sequence).

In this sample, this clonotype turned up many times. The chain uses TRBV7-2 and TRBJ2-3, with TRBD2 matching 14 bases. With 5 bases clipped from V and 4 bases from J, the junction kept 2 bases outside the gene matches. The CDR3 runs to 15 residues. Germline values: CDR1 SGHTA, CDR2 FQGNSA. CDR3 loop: CASSPGLAGADTQYF. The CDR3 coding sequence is TGTGCCAGCAGCCCGGGACTAGCGGGAGCAGATACGCAGTATTTT.

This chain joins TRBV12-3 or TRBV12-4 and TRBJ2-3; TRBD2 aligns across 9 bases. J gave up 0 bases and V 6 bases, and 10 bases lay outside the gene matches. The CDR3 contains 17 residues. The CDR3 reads CASSRLAGSASTDTQYF. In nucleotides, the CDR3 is TGTGCCAGCAGCCGGCTAGCGGGGAGTGCTAGCACAGATACGCAGTATTTT.

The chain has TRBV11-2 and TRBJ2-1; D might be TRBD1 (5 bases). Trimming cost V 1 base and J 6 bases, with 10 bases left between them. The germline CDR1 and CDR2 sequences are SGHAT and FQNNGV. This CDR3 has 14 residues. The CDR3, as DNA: TGTGCCAGCAGCTTAGCAGGCAGGGCCAATGAGCAGTTCTTC. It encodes CASSLAGRANEQFF. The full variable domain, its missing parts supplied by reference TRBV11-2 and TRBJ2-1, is EAGVAQSPRYKIIEKRQSVAFWCNPISGHATLYWYQQILGQGPKLLIQFQNNGVVDDSQLPKDRFSAERLKGVDSTLKIQPAKLEDSAVYLCASSLAGRANEQFFGPGTRLTVL.

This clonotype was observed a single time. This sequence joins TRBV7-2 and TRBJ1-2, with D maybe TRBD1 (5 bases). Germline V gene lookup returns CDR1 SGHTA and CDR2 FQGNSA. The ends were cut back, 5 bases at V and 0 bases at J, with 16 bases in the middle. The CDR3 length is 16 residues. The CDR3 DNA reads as TGTGCCAGCAGCCAAGGGGCCAGGGAGGCTAACTATGGCTACACCTTC. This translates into CASSQGAREANYGYTF. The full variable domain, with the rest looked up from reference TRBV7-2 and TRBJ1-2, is GAGVSQSPSNKVTEKGKDVELRCDPISGHTALYWYRQSLGQGLEFLIYFQGNSAPDKSGLPSDRFSAERTGGSVSTLTIQRTQQEDSAVYLCASSQGAREANYGYTFGSGTRLTVV.

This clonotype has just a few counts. As DNA, the CDR3 is TGTGCCAGCAGCTTAGGACTAGCGGCACACAATGAGCAGTTCTTC. Encoded protein: CASSLGLAAHNEQFF. V gene TRBV7-4 combines with J gene TRBJ2-1, with 9 bases matching TRBD2. CDR3 length: 15 residues. Trimming cost V 1 base and J 5 bases; bases outside gene matches: 3. Per the germline V gene, CDR1 is SGHVT and CDR2 is SQSDAQ.

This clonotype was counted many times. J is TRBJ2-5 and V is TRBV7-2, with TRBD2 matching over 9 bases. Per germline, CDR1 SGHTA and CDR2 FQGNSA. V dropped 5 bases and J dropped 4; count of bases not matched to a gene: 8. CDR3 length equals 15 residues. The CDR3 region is CASSLSGSSGETQYF. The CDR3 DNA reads TGTGCCAGCAGCCTTAGCGGGAGTAGCGGAGAGACCCAGTACTTC.

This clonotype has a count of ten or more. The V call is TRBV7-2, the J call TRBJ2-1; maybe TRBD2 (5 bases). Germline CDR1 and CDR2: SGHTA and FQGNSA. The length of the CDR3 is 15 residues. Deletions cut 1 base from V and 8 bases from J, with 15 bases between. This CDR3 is CASSLDGLGFDEQFF. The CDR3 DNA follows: TGTGCCAGCAGCTTAGATGGACTCGGTTTTGATGAGCAGTTCTTC.

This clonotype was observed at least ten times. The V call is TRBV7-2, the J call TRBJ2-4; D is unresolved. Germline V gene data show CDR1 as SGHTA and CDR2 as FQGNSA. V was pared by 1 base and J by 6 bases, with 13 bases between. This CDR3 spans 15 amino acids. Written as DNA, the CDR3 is TGTGCCAGCAGCTTAGGGTCCTCTCGCGGAAACATTCAGTACTTC. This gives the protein CASSLGSSRGNIQYF.

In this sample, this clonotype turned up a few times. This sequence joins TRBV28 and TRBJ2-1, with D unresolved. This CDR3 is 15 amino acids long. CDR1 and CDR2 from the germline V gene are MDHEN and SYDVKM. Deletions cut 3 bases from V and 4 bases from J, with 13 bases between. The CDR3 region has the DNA TGTGCCAGCAGTTTCCCGAGGACGGTATACAATGAGCAGTTCTTC. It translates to CASSFPRTVYNEQFF. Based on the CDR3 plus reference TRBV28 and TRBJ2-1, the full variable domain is DVKVTQSSRYLVKRTGEKVFLECVQDMDHENMFWYRQDPGLGLRLIYFSYDVKMKEKGDIPEGYSVSREKKERFSLILESASTNQTSMYLCASSFPRTVYNEQFFGPGTRLTVL.

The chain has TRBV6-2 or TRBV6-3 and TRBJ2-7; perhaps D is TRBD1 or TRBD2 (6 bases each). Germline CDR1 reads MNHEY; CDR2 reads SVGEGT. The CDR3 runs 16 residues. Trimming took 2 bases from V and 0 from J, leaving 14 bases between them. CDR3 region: CASSYRRGLGSYEQYF. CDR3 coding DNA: TGTGCCAGCAGTTACCGACGGGGGCTCGGCTCCTACGAGCAGTACTTC.

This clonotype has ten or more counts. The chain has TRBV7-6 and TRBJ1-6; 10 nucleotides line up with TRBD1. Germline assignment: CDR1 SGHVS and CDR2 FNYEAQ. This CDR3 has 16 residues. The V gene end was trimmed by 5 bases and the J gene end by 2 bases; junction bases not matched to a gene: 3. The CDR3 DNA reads TGTGCCAGCAGCATGACAGGGGGCACCTATAATTCACCCCTCCACTTT. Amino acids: CASSMTGGTYNSPLHF.

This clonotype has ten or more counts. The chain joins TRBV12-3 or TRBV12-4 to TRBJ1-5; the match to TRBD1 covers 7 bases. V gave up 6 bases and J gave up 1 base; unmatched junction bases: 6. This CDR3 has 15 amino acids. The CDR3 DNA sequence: TGTGCCAGCAGCCTGACAGGGAAGAGCAATCAGCCCCAGCATTTT. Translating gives CASSLTGKSNQPQHF.

The CDR3 region has the DNA TGTGCCAGCAGTTTGGGGTCGAGGGAGCAGTACTTC. Translated: CASSLGSREQYF. V usage is TRBV28 and J usage is TRBJ2-7, with D unclear. From germline, CDR1 is MDHEN and CDR2 SYDVKM. The length of the CDR3 is 12 residues. The V and J ends lost 3 bases and 7 bases respectively, with 10 bases between them.

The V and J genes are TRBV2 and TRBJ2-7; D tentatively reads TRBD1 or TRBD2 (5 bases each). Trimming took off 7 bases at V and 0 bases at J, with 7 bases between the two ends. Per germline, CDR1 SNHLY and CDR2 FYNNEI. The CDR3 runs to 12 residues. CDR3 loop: CASTGTSYEQYV. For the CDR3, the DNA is TGTGCCAGCACCGGGACCTCCTACGAGCAGTACGTC.

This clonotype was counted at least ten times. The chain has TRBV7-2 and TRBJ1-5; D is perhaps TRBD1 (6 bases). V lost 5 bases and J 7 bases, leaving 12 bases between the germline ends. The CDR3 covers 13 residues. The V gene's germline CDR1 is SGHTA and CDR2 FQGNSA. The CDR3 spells CASSPDRSQPQHF. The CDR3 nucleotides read TGTGCCAGCAGCCCCGACAGGAGCCAGCCCCAGCATTTT.

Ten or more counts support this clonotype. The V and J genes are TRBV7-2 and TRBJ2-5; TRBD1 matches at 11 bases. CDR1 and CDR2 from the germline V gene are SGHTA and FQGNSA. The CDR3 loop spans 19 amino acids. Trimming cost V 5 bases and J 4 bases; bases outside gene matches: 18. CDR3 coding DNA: TGTGCCAGCAGCCAAACTGGGACAGGGGGAAGAGGTGGAGGAGAGACCCAGTACTTC. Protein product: CASSQTGTGGRGGGETQYF. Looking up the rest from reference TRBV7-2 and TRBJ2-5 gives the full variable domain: GAGVSQSPSNKVTEKGKDVELRCDPISGHTALYWYRQSLGQGLEFLIYFQGNSAPDKSGLPSDRFSAERTGGSVSTLTIQRTQQEDSAVYLCASSQTGTGGRGGGETQYFGPGTRLLVL.

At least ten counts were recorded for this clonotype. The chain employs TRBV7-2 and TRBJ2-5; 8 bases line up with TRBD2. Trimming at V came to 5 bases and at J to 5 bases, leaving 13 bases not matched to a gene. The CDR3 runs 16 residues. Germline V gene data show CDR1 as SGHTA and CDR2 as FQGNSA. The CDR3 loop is CASSPGTRGPAETQYF. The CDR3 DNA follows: TGTGCCAGCAGCCCAGGGACTAGGGGCCCTGCCGAGACCCAGTACTTC.

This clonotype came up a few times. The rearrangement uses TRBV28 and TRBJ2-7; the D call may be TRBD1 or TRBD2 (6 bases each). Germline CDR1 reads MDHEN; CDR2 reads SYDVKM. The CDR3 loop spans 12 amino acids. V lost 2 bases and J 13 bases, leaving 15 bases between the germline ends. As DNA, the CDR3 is TGTGCCAGCAGTTTAACGGGCAGGGGAGGTTACTTC. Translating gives CASSLTGRGGYF.

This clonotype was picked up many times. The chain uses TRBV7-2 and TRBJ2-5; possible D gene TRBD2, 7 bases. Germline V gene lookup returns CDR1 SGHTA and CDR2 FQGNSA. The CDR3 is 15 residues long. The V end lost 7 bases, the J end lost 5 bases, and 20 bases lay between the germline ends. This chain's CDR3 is CASTQGGGAQETQYF. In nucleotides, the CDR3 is TGTGCCAGCACCCAAGGGGGGGGGGCGCAGGAGACCCAGTACTTC. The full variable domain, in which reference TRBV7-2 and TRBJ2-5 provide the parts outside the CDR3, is GAGVSQSPSNKVTEKGKDVELRCDPISGHTALYWYRQSLGQGLEFLIYFQGNSAPDKSGLPSDRFSAERTGGSVSTLTIQRTQQEDSAVYLCASTQGGGAQETQYFGPGTRLLVL.

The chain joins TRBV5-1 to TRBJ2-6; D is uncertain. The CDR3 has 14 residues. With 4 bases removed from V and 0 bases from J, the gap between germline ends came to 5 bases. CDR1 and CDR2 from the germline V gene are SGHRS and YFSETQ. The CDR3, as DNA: TGCGCCAGCAGCAATTCCTCTGGGGCCAACGTCCTGACTTTC. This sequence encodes CASSNSSGANVLTF.

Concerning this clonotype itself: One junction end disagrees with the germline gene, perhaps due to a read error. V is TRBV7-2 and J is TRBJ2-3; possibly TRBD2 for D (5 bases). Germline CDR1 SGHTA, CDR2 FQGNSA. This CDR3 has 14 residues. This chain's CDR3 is CASSLGGSGIYHNF. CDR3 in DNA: TGTGCCAGCAGCTTGGGTGGGTCGGGGATTTATCATAATTTT.

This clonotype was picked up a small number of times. The CDR3 sequence: CASSPRITTISWASYNEQFF. In nucleotides, the CDR3 is TGTGCCAGCAGCCCTCGAATCACTACGATAAGCTGGGCGTCCTACAATGAGCAGTTCTTC. The rearrangement links TRBV11-2 to TRBJ2-1; no clear D gene. Germline CDR1 and CDR2: SGHAT and FQNNGV. Trimming pared 5 bases from V and 1 base from J, leaving 27 bases between. The CDR3 loop spans 20 amino acids.

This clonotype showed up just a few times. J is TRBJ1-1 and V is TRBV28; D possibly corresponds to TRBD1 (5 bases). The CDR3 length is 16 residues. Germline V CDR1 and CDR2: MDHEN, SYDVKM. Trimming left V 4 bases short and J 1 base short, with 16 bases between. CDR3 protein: CASSSLFLDRNTEAFF. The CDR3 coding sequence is TGTGCCAGCAGTTCCCTATTTCTAGACAGGAACACTGAAGCTTTCTTT. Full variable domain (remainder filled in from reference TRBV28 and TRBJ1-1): DVKVTQSSRYLVKRTGEKVFLECVQDMDHENMFWYRQDPGLGLRLIYFSYDVKMKEKGDIPEGYSVSREKKERFSLILESASTNQTSMYLCASSSLFLDRNTEAFFGQGTRLTVV.

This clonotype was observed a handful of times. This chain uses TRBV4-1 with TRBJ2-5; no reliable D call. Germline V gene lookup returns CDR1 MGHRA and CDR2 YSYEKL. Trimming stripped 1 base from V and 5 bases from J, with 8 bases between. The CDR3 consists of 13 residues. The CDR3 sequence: CASSQALVETQYF. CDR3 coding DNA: TGCGCCAGCAGCCAAGCCCTTGTGGAGACCCAGTACTTC.